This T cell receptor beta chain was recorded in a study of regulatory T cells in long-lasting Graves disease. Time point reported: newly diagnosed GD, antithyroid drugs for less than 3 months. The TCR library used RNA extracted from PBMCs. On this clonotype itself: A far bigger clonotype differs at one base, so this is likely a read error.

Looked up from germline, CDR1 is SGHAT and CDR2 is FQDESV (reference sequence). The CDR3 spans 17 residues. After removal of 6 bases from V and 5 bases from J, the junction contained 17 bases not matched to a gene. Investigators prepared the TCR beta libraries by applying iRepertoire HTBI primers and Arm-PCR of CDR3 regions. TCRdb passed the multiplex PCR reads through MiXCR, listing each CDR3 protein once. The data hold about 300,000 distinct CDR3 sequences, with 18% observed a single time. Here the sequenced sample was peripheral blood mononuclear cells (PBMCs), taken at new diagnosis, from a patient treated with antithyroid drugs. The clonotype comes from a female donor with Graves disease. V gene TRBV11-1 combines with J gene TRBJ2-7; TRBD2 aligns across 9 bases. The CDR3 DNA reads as TGTGCCAGCAGTGAAGTCTCTACTAGCGGGCTCAACAACGAGCAGTACTTC. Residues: CASSEVSTSGLNNEQYF.